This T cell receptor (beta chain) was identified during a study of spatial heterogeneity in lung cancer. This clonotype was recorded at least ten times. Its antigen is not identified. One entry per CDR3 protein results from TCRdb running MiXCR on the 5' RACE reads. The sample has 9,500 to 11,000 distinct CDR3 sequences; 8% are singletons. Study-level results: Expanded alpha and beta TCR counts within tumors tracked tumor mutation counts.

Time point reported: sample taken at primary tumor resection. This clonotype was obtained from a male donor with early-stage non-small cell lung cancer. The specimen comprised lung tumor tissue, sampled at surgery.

The CDR3 region has the DNA TGTGCCAGCAGTTTATGGCCATTCACAGATACGCAGTATTTT. It is translated as CASSLWPFTDTQYF. The chain combines TRBV2 with TRBJ2-3, with unresolved D. Germline CDR1 SNHLY, CDR2 FYNNEI. Trimming took off 5 bases at V and 2 bases at J, with 11 bases between the two ends. This CDR3 contains 14 residues. The complete variable domain, with remaining parts taken from reference TRBV2 and TRBJ2-3, reads EPEVTQTPSHQVTQMGQEVILRCVPISNHLYFYWYRQILGQKVEFLVSFYNNEISEKSEIFDDQFSVERPDGSNFTLKIRSTKLEDSAMYFCASSLWPFTDTQYFGPGTRLTVL.